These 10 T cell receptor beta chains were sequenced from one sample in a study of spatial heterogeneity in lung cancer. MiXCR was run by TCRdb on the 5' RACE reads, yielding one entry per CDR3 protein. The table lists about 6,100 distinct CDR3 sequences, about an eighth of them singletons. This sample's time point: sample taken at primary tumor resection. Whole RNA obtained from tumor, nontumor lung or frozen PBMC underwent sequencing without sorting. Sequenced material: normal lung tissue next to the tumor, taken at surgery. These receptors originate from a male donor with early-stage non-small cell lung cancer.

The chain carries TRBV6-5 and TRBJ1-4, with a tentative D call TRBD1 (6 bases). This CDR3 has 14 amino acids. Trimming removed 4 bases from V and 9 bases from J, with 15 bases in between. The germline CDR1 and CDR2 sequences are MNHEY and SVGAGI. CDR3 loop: CASSSSPGQKKLFF. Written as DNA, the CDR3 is TGTGCCAGCAGTTCGTCACCTGGACAGAAAAAACTGTTTTTT.

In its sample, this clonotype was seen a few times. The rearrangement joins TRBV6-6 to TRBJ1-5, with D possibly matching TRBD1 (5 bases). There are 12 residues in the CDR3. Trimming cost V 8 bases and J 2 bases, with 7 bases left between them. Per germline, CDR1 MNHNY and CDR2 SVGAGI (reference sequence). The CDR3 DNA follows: TGTGCCAGCGTCAGGGGCAATCAGCCCCAGCATTTT. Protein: CASVRGNQPQHF.

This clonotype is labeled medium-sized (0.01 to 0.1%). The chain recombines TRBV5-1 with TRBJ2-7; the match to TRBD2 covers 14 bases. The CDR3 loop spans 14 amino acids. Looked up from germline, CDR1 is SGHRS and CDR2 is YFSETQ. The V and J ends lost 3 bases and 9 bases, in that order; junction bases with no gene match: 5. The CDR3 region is CASSSGLAGGGQYF. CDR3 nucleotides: TGCGCCAGCAGCTCTGGACTAGCGGGAGGCGGGCAGTACTTC.

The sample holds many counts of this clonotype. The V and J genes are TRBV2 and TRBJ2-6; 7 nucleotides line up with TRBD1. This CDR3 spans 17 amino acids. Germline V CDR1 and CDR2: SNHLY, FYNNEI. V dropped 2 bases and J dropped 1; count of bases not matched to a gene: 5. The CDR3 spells CASSEKIRGSGANVLTF. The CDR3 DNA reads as TGTGCCAGCAGTGAAAAAATCAGGGGGTCTGGGGCCAACGTCCTGACTTTC. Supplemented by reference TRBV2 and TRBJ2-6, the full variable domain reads EPEVTQTPSHQVTQMGQEVILRCVPISNHLYFYWYRQILGQKVEFLVSFYNNEISEKSEIFDDQFSVERPDGSNFTLKIRSTKLEDSAMYFCASSEKIRGSGANVLTFGAGSRLTVL.

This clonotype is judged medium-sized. This CDR3 reads CASSLPPQGEDNSPLHF. The CDR3 bases are TGCGCCAGCAGCCTCCCACCACAGGGGGAGGATAATTCACCCCTCCACTTT. This sequence joins TRBV5-1 and TRBJ1-6; 8 bases line up with TRBD1. The length of the CDR3 is 17 residues. Germline lookup yields CDR1 SGHRS and CDR2 YFSETQ. V gave up 4 bases and J gave up 5 bases; unmatched junction bases: 11. The whole variable domain, filled in from reference TRBV5-1 and TRBJ1-6, reads KAGVTQTPRYLIKTRGQQVTLSCSPISGHRSVSWYQQTPGQGLQFLFEYFSETQRNKGNFPGRFSGRQFSNSRSEMNVSTLELGDSALYLCASSLPPQGEDNSPLHFGNGTRLTVT.

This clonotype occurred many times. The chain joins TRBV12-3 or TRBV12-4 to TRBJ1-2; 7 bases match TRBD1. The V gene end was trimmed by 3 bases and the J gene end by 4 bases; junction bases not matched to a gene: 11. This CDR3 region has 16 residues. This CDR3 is CASSFAQTGRIYGYTF. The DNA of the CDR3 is TGTGCCAGCAGTTTCGCCCAGACAGGGCGGATCTATGGCTACACCTTC.

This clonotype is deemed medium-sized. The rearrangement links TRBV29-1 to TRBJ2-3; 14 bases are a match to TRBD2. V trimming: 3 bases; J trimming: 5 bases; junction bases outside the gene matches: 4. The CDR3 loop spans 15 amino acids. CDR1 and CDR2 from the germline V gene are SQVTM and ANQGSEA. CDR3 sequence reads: CSVEGLAGELDTQYF. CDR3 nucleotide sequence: TGCAGCGTTGAGGGACTAGCGGGAGAACTAGATACGCAGTATTTT.

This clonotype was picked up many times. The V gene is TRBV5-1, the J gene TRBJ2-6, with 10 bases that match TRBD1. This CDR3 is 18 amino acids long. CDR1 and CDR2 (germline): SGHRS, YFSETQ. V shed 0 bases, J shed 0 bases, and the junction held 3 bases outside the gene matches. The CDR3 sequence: CASSLEGQGSSGANVLTF. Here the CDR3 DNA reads TGCGCCAGCAGCTTGGAGGGACAGGGGAGCTCTGGGGCCAACGTCCTGACTTTC. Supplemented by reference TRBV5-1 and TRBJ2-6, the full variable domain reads KAGVTQTPRYLIKTRGQQVTLSCSPISGHRSVSWYQQTPGQGLQFLFEYFSETQRNKGNFPGRFSGRQFSNSRSEMNVSTLELGDSALYLCASSLEGQGSSGANVLTFGAGSRLTVL.

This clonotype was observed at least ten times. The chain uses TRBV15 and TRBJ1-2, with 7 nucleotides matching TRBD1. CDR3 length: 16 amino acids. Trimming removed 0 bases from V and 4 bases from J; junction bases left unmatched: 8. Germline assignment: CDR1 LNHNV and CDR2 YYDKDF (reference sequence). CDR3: CATSRDLQGTVYGYTF. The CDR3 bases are TGTGCCACCAGCAGAGATCTCCAGGGGACAGTCTATGGCTACACCTTC.

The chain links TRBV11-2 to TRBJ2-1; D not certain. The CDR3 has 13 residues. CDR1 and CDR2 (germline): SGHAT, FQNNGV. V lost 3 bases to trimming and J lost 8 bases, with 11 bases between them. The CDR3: CASSFGDGDEQFF. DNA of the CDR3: TGTGCCAGCAGCTTCGGAGACGGCGATGAGCAGTTCTTC. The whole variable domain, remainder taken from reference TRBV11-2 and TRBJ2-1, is EAGVAQSPRYKIIEKRQSVAFWCNPISGHATLYWYQQILGQGPKLLIQFQNNGVVDDSQLPKDRFSAERLKGVDSTLKIQPAKLEDSAVYLCASSFGDGDEQFFGPGTRLTVL.